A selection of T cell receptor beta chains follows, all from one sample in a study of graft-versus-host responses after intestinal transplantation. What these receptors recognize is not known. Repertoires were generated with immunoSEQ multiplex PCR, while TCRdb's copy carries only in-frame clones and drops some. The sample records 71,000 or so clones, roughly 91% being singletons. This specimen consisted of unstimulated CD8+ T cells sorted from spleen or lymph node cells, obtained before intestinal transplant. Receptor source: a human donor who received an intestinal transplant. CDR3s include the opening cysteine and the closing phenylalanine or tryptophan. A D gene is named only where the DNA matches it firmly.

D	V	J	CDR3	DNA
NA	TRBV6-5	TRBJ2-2	CASVKGGLYTGELFF	TGTGCCAGCGTCAAGGGGGGGCTCTACACCGGGGAGCTGTTTTTT
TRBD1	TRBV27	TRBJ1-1	CASSLGQGVDTEAFF	TGTGCCAGCAGTTTGGGACAGGGGGTTGACACTGAAGCTTTCTTT
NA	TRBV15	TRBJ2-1	CATSREGGGWNEQFF	TGTGCCACCAGCAGAGAAGGTGGGGGGTGGAATGAGCAGTTCTTC
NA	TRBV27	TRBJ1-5	CASSSFRERNQPQHF	TGTGCCAGCAGTTCCTTCAGGGAACGCAATCAGCCCCAGCATTTT
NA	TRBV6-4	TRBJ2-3	CASSQQGVRTDTQYF	TGTGCCAGCAGTCAACAGGGAGTACGGACAGATACGCAGTATTTT
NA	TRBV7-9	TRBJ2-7	CASAGVQDEQYF	TGTGCCAGCGCAGGGGTTCAAGACGAGCAGTACTTC
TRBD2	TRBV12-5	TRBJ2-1	CASGLGAGRGNEQFF	TGTGCTAGTGGTTTGGGGGCAGGGAGGGGCAATGAGCAGTTCTTC
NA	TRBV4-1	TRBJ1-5	CASSQLGNQPQHF	TGCGCCAGCAGCCAACTAGGTAATCAGCCCCAGCATTTT
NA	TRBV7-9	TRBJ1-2	CASSLEWSDGYTF	TGTGCCAGCAGCTTAGAGTGGTCGGATGGCTACACCTTC
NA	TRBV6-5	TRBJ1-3	CASSYRDSGNTIYF	TGTGCCAGCAGTTACCGGGACTCTGGAAACACCATATATTTT
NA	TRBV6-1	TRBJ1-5	CASSEWRASNQPQHF	TGTGCCAGCAGTGAGTGGAGGGCAAGCAATCAGCCCCAGCATTTT
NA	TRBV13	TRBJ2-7	CASSSGISPGEQYF	TGTGCCAGCAGCTCCGGGATATCCCCCGGCGAGCAGTACTTC